A single sample is the source of the 31 T cell receptor beta chains below, sequenced in a study of blood T cells in healthy people across ages. A second roughly 6 to 11 cycle PCR used barcoded and J-beta primers. Via MiXCR, TCRdb re-called the 5' RACE reads, giving one row per CDR3 protein. Of approximately 900,000 distinct CDR3 sequences in the sample, around 48% are singletons; the top ten hold about an eighth. The sequencing sample was made of blood. The receptors shown here come from a young man in good health.

V gene TRBV5-6 combines with J gene TRBJ2-1, with TRBD2 matching 11 bases. Germline CDR1 SGHDT, CDR2 YYEEEE. The CDR3 extends over 15 amino acids. V lost 3 bases and J lost 6; bases outside the gene matches: 5. The CDR3 reads CASSSTSGESNEQFF. CDR3 nucleotides: TGTGCCAGCAGCTCGACTAGCGGGGAAAGCAATGAGCAGTTCTTC.

This clonotype has just a few counts. J is TRBJ2-1 and V is TRBV30, with D perhaps matching TRBD1 or TRBD2 (5 bases each). There are 13 residues in the CDR3. Germline lookup yields CDR1 GTSNPN and CDR2 SVGIG (reference sequence). V lost 3 bases and J 8 bases, leaving 14 bases between the germline ends. CDR3 DNA sequence: TGTGCCTGGAGCGATGGTGGGGGACATGAGCAGTTCTTC. Its translation: CAWSDGGGHEQFF.

V gene TRBV27 combines with J gene TRBJ2-1; the match to TRBD2 covers 7 bases. The germline V gene encodes CDR1 MNHEY and CDR2 SMNVEV (reference sequence). J gave up 4 bases and V 0 bases, and 3 bases lay outside the gene matches. The length of the CDR3 is 15 residues. The CDR3, as DNA: TGTGCCAGCAGTTTATCCACTAGCGCATACAATGAGCAGTTCTTC. Translated: CASSLSTSAYNEQFF.

The chain couples TRBV21-1 to TRBJ2-7; no DNA check was done on the table's D call, TRBD1. TRBV21-1 has pseudogene status. The CDR3 spans 13 residues. CDR3 loop: CASSKAGGYEQYF. In DNA, the CDR3 is TGTGCCAGCAGCAAGGCAGGGGGCTACGAGCAGTACTTC.

This clonotype was counted only a few times. The genes are TRBV13 and TRBJ1-1, with 8 bases matching TRBD1. The CDR3 is 16 amino acids. Germline CDR1 is PRHDT and CDR2 is FYEKMQ (reference sequence). The V and J ends lost 5 bases and 4 bases, in that order; junction bases with no gene match: 12. The CDR3 protein is CASSTRDRIRTTEAFF. The CDR3, as DNA: TGTGCCAGCAGCACAAGGGACAGGATTCGTACCACTGAAGCTTTCTTT.

This clonotype showed up just a few times. The chain links TRBV25-1 to TRBJ2-6; 7 nucleotides line up with TRBD1. The germline V gene encodes CDR1 MGHDK and CDR2 SYGVNS. The CDR3 length is 15 residues. With 3 bases clipped from V and 2 bases from J, the junction kept 1 base outside the gene matches. The DNA for the CDR3 is TGTGCCAGCAGTGAGACAGGGCCTGGGGCCAACGTCCTGACTTTC. Its translation is CASSETGPGANVLTF.

Points on this clonotype: It may be a read error: a sequence one base away is much more abundant. The chain links TRBV7-2 to TRBJ2-1, with 15 bases lining up with TRBD2. The length of the CDR3 is 16 residues. The germline CDR1 and CDR2 sequences are SGHTA and FQGNSA. CDR3 protein: CAGSLAGTSGGREQFF. The CDR3 nucleotides are TGTGCCGGCAGCTTAGCGGGGACTAGCGGGGGGCGAGAGCAGTTCTTC.

The gene calls are TRBV9 and TRBJ1-5, with a possible D match to TRBD1 (5 bases). Germline V lookup: CDR1 SGDLS, CDR2 YYNGEE. CDR3 size: 14 residues. Trimming pared 0 bases from V and 2 bases from J, leaving 6 bases between. The CDR3 sequence is CASSVAGGNQPQHF. The CDR3 DNA reads as TGTGCCAGCAGCGTAGCGGGGGGCAATCAGCCCCAGCATTTT.

This clonotype appeared many times. This sequence joins TRBV7-2 and TRBJ2-3; 8 bases are a match to TRBD2. V shed 5 bases and J 6 bases; nucleotides not matched to a gene: 1. The CDR3 spans 12 residues. The V gene's germline CDR1 is SGHTA and CDR2 FQGNSA. CDR3 in amino acids: CASSPGGDTQYF. In DNA form, the CDR3 reads TGTGCCAGCAGCCCGGGGGGGGATACGCAGTATTTT. Variable domain in full (rest from reference TRBV7-2 and TRBJ2-3): GAGVSQSPSNKVTEKGKDVELRCDPISGHTALYWYRQSLGQGLEFLIYFQGNSAPDKSGLPSDRFSAERTGGSVSTLTIQRTQQEDSAVYLCASSPGGDTQYFGPGTRLTVL.

The table lists this clonotype with a few counts. This sequence joins TRBV5-1 and TRBJ1-1, with 8 bases lining up with TRBD1. The V and J ends lost 2 bases and 8 bases, in that order; junction bases with no gene match: 5. The CDR3 is made up of 13 amino acids. The germline CDR1 and CDR2 sequences are SGHRS and YFSETQ. The CDR3 loop reads CASSLMTGDEAFF. CDR3 bases: TGCGCCAGCAGCTTAATGACAGGGGACGAAGCTTTCTTT.

This clonotype was seen more than once but under ten times. The chain joins TRBV20-1 to TRBJ1-2; D unclear. Deletions cut 5 bases from V and 7 bases from J, with 17 bases between. CDR1 and CDR2 from the germline V gene are DFQATT and SNEGSKA (reference sequence). This CDR3 is built from 13 residues. The CDR3 reads CSADYYTGSGYTF. As DNA, the CDR3 is TGCAGTGCTGATTACTACACGGGGTCTGGCTACACCTTC.

In nucleotides, the CDR3 is TGTGCCAGCAGCTTAACTAGCGGGGAGTCCTACGAGCAGTACTTC. Translating it yields CASSLTSGESYEQYF. The V and J genes are TRBV7-2 and TRBJ2-7, with 10 bases lining up with TRBD2. Looked up from germline, CDR1 is SGHTA and CDR2 is FQGNSA. After removal of 2 bases from V and 1 base from J, the junction contained 2 bases not matched to a gene. The CDR3 is made up of 15 amino acids.

This clonotype has just a few counts. J is TRBJ2-7 and V is TRBV2, with 10 positions matching TRBD1. J gave up 3 bases and V 3 bases, and 5 bases lay outside the gene matches. Germline V lookup: CDR1 SNHLY, CDR2 FYNNEI. This CDR3 has 15 residues. In DNA form, the CDR3 reads TGTGCCAGCAGTGACGTGGGACAGGGGCGCTACGAGCAGTACTTC. It is translated as CASSDVGQGRYEQYF.

V usage is TRBV11-1 and J usage is TRBJ2-5, with a possible D match to TRBD2 (5 bases). The germline gives CDR1 SGHAT, CDR2 FQDESV (reference sequence). This CDR3 is 15 amino acids long. V shed 4 bases and J shed 1 base, with 13 bases lying between them. CDR3 sequence reads: CASSSSGPFQETQYF. The DNA for the CDR3 is TGTGCCAGCAGCTCCAGCGGCCCCTTCCAAGAGACCCAGTACTTC.

V and J are TRBV9 and TRBJ1-6; the D is unclear. The CDR3 has 12 amino acids. V shed 3 bases and J shed 6 bases, with 4 bases lying between them. Germline-derived CDR1 and CDR2 are SGDLS and YYNGEE. Written as DNA, the CDR3 is TGTGCCAGCAGCGCAGCTAATTCACCCCTCCACTTT. Translated, it gives CASSAANSPLHF.

V is TRBV7-8 and J is TRBJ2-7, with TRBD1 identical over 8 bases. Germline CDR1 and CDR2: SGHVS and FQNEAQ. J gave up 7 bases and V 2 bases, and 7 bases lay outside the gene matches. The CDR3 spans 14 residues. The CDR3 here is CASSLQGAYNEQYF. CDR3 DNA: TGTGCCAGCAGCTTACAGGGGGCCTACAATGAGCAGTACTTC.

This chain connects TRBV5-1 to TRBJ1-4; D gene uncertain. Trimming stripped 4 bases from V and 4 bases from J, with 11 bases between. CDR3 length: 14 amino acids. Germline CDR1 and CDR2: SGHRS and YFSETQ. The CDR3 bases are TGCGCCAGCAGCCTGGACGGAAATAATGAAAAACTGTTTTTT. Encoded protein: CASSLDGNNEKLFF.

The chain joins TRBV6-2 or TRBV6-3 to TRBJ1-1, with D possibly matching TRBD1 (5 bases). This CDR3 spans 13 amino acids. V lost 4 bases, J lost 4 bases, and 10 bases lay in between. Per the germline V gene, CDR1 is MNHEY and CDR2 is SVGEGT. CDR3 in DNA: TGTGCCAGCAGTTTCTCAGGGTCCACTGAAGCTTTCTTT. The encoded protein is CASSFSGSTEAFF.

The CDR3 DNA sequence: TGCAGCGCCGGGGGGGACTTGTCCTACAATGAGCAGTTCTTC. Translation: CSAGGDLSYNEQFF. The V gene is TRBV29-1, the J gene TRBJ2-1; the match to TRBD2 covers 8 bases. Unmatched junction bases numbered 6, after V lost 7 bases and J lost 1 base. The V gene's germline CDR1 is SQVTM and CDR2 ANQGSEA. The CDR3 is made up of 14 amino acids.

The V and J genes are TRBV30 and TRBJ2-5; TRBD1 is a possible D gene (5 bases). The J call is doubtful: the DNA matches TRBJ2-7 better. In germline, CDR1 is GTSNPN, CDR2 SVGIG (reference sequence). The CDR3 spans 11 residues. CDR3 coding DNA: TGTGCCTGGACCACCAGGGACGAGCAGTACTTC. Translated, it gives CAWTTRDEQYF.

The V gene is TRBV27, the J gene TRBJ1-5; 9 bases align to TRBD1. The germline CDR1 and CDR2 sequences are MNHEY and SMNVEV (reference sequence). The CDR3 loop spans 13 amino acids. The J segment lost 2 bases and the V segment lost 8 bases, leaving 1 base of the junction unmatched. The CDR3 DNA reads as TGTGCCAGCCGGGACAGGGGCAATCAGCCCCAGCATTTT. Its protein is CASRDRGNQPQHF.

V gene TRBV3-1 combines with J gene TRBJ2-2; D unresolved. Trimming left V 1 base short and J 3 bases short, with 6 bases between. The CDR3 has 14 residues. Germline CDR1 LGHDT, CDR2 YNNKEL (reference sequence). The CDR3 nucleotides read TGTGCCAGCAGCCAAGTAGTAGACACCGGGGAGCTGTTTTTT. Translation: CASSQVVDTGELFF.

V gene TRBV6-2 or TRBV6-3 combines with J gene TRBJ1-5, with no clear D. Germline-derived CDR1 and CDR2 are MNHEY and SVGEGT. There are 17 residues in the CDR3. The V and J ends lost 2 bases and 2 bases respectively, with 16 bases between them. The CDR3 spells CASSYTDWTVGNQPQHF. In nucleotides, the CDR3 is TGTGCCAGCAGTTACACCGACTGGACGGTTGGCAATCAGCCCCAGCATTTT.

The chain employs TRBV30 and TRBJ2-2; no reliable D call. CDR1 is GTSNPN, CDR2 SVGIG, per germline (reference sequence). V was trimmed by 3 bases and J by 1 base, leaving 9 bases between them. The CDR3 sequence is 14 residues long. CDR3 in amino acids: CAWRSEQNTGELFF. Here the CDR3 DNA reads TGTGCCTGGAGATCCGAGCAGAACACCGGGGAGCTGTTTTTT.

The rearrangement joins TRBV6-2 or TRBV6-3 to TRBJ2-5; TRBD1 agrees at 11 bases. The DNA end favors TRBJ2-7, so the J call may be wrong. The CDR3 length is 15 residues. Looked up from germline, CDR1 is MNHEY and CDR2 is SVGEGT. The DNA for the CDR3 is TGTGCCAGCAAGAAACCCGGGACAGGGGGAACCGAGCAGTACTTC. It codes for CASKKPGTGGTEQYF.

The V call is TRBV20-1, the J call TRBJ2-7; tentatively, D is TRBD1 (5 bases). The germline V gene encodes CDR1 DFQATT and CDR2 SNEGSKA (reference sequence). V lost 5 bases and J lost 7, with 24 bases in between. The CDR3 contains 15 residues. CDR3: CSAGANEDTVREQYF. Here the CDR3 DNA reads TGCAGTGCTGGTGCCAATGAGGACACCGTGAGAGAGCAGTACTTC.

The chain links TRBV4-1 to TRBJ2-1; TRBD1 aligns across 9 bases. The tail of the sequence fits TRBJ2-7 better, so the J call may be wrong. Germline V CDR1 and CDR2: MGHRA, YSYEKL. The CDR3 loop spans 16 amino acids. The CDR3 here is CASSQNTGGSYNEQYF. The CDR3 DNA follows: TGCGCCAGCAGCCAAAACACAGGGGGCTCCTACAATGAGCAGTACTTC.

This clonotype was counted between two and nine times. The chain joins TRBV7-2 to TRBJ2-3; 9 bases map to TRBD2. The germline V gene encodes CDR1 SGHTA and CDR2 FQGNSA. After removal of 4 bases from V and 7 bases from J, the junction contained 9 bases not matched to a gene. The CDR3 has 15 amino acids. Here the CDR3 reads CASSYFSGGTYTQYF. The CDR3, as DNA: TGTGCCAGCAGCTACTTTAGCGGGGGTACTTATACGCAGTATTTT.

The genes are TRBV5-1 and TRBJ2-7, with D tentatively TRBD2 (5 bases). This CDR3 has 15 residues. CDR1 and CDR2 (germline): SGHRS, YFSETQ. With 3 bases removed from V and 6 bases from J, the gap between germline ends came to 19 bases. In nucleotides, the CDR3 is TGCGCCAGCAGCTCAAATGTCGAGGGATCCGGCGAGCAGTACTTC. Translated: CASSSNVEGSGEQYF. Using reference TRBV5-1 and TRBJ2-7 for the parts outside the CDR3, the full variable domain is KAGVTQTPRYLIKTRGQQVTLSCSPISGHRSVSWYQQTPGQGLQFLFEYFSETQRNKGNFPGRFSGRQFSNSRSEMNVSTLELGDSALYLCASSSNVEGSGEQYFGPGTRLTVT.

The V and J genes are TRBV4-1 and TRBJ2-7, with 7 positions matching TRBD1. The CDR3 has 17 residues. J lost 2 bases, V lost 1 base, and 11 bases had no gene match. The germline CDR1 and CDR2 sequences are MGHRA and YSYEKL. The chain's CDR3 is CASSQAPSGQRTYEQYF. The DNA for the CDR3 is TGCGCCAGCAGCCAAGCTCCGTCGGGACAGAGGACCTACGAGCAGTACTTC.

The rearrangement links TRBV9 to TRBJ2-3; D possibly corresponds to TRBD2 (7 bases). Per the germline V gene, CDR1 is SGDLS and CDR2 is YYNGEE. With 0 bases removed from V and 2 bases from J, the gap between germline ends came to 13 bases. The CDR3 length is 16 residues. In nucleotides, the CDR3 is TGTGCCAGCAGCGTAGGCGGGGGCCTCTACACAGATACGCAGTATTTT. Its protein product is CASSVGGGLYTDTQYF. Full variable domain (rest looked up from reference TRBV9 and TRBJ2-3): DSGVTQTPKHLITATGQRVTLRCSPRSGDLSVYWYQQSLDQGLQFLIQYYNGEERAKGNILERFSAQQFPDLHSELNLSSLELGDSALYFCASSVGGGLYTDTQYFGPGTRLTVL.